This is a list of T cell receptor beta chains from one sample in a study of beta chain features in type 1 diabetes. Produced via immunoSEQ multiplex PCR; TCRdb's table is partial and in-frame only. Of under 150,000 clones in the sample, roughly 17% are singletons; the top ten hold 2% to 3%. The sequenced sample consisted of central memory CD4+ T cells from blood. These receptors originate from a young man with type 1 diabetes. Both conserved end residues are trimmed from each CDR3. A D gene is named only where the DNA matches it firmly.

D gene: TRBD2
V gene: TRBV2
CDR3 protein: ASSGLAGVIDEQF

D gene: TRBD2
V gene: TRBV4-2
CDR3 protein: ASSQGGAGVETQY

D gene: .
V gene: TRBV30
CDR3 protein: AWGGRLTDGRNYGYT

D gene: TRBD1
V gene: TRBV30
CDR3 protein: AWSETGRSPLH

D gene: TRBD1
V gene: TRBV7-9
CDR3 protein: ASSWTGGPQETQY

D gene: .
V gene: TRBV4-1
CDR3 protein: ASSELGRSTNEKLF

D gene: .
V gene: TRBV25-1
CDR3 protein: ASSEMFGYT

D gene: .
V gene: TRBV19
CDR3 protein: ASNDHTEAF

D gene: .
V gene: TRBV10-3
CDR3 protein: AIRESGKNTEAF

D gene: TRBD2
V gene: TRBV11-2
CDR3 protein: ASSGGLAGVREQY

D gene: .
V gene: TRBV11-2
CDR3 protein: ASSRLGQTGNTIY

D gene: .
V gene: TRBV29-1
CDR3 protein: SVAAGYSNQPQH

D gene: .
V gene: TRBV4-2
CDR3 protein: ASSQDFTGGPGELF

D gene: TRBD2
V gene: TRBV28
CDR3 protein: ASSLPGLGETQY

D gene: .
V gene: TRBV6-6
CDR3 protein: ASSSHDSGANVLT

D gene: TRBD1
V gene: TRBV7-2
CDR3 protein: ASSPRPQGTSHEQY

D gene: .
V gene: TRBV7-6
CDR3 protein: ASSLPDTRAQY

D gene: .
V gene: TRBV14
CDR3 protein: ASSQDQSYGYT

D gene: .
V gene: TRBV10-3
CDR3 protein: AISVSSQETQY

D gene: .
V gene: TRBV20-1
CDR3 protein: SSSGGGYT

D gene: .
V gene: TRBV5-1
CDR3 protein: ASSPPSTDTQY

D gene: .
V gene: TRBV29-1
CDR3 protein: SGGHWNTEAF

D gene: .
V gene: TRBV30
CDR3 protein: AWSVWQGYNEQF

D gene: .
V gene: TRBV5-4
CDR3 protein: ASSLPSGAYNEQF

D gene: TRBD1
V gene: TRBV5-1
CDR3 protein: ASSPGTGRTSETQY

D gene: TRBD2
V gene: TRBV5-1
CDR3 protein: ASSMGLASSTDTQY

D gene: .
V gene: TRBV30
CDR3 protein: AWAGGNEQF

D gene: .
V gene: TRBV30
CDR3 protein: AWSVGTPYEQY

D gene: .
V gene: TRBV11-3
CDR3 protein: ASSPFERSYNEQF

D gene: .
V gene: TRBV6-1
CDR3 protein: ASSPHGGGEQY

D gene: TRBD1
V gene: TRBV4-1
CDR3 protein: ASSLDRAKGYT

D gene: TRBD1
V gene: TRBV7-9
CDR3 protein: ASSQGATEAF

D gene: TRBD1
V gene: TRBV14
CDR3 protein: ASSQDMTGKETQY

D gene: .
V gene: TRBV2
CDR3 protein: ASNVYRQETQY

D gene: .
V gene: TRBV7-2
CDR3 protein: ASSSNPTGSEYGYT

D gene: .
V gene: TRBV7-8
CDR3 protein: ASSLGRGNVHEQY

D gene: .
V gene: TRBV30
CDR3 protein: AWIPRTDEQF

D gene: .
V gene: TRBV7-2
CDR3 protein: ASSSNPDRNSYEQY

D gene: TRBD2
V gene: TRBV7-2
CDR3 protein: ASSLGIAGNEQF

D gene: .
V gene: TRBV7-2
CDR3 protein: ASERSAYEQY

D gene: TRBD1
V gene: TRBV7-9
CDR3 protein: ASSFAGGFYEQY

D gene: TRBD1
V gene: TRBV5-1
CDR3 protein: ASSFTGEKGGYT

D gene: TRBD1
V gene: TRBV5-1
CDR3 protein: ASSPTGNNQPQH

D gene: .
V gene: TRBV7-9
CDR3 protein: ASSLGGDDTEAF

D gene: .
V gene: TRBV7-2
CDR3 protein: ASSFSQGYYGYT

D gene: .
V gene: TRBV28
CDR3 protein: ASSPHLSGNQPQH

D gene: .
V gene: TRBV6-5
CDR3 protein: ASSYRQASETQY

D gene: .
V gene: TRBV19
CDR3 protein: ASSESERDKETQY

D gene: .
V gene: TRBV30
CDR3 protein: AWSVGEKLF

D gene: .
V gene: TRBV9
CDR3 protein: ASSARQTTTYNEQF

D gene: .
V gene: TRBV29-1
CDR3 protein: SVRHYMNTEAF

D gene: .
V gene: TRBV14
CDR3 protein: ASSQGGGSYNEQF

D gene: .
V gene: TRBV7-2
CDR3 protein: ASSTQSSYNEQF